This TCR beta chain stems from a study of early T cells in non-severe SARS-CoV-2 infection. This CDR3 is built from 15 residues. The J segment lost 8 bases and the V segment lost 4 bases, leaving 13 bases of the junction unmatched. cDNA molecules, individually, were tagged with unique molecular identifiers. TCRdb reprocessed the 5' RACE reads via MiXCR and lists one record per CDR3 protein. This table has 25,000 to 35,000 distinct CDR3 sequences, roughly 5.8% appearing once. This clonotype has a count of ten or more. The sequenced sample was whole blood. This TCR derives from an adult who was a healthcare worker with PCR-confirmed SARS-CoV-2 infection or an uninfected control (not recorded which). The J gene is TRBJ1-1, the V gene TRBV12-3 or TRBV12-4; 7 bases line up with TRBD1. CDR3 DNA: TGTGCCAGCAGTTCGGCTAGAGGGGGCGCTGGGGAAGCTTTCTTT. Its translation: CASSSARGGAGEAFF.